This T cell receptor (beta chain) stems from a study of cytomegalovirus exposure and HLA in healthy donors. Looking at the study overall: About 85 million unique TCR sequences came from HLA-typed donors in an early release. Notes on the study in general: In a later analysis, most CMV-associated TCR beta chains appeared HLA-restricted. TRBV6-2, TRBV6-3 and some other V segments were unresolvable in 87-base-pair reads.

This CDR3 is built from 14 residues. Deletions cut 7 bases from V and 6 bases from J, with 16 bases between. CDR1 SEHNR and CDR2 FQNEAQ come from the germline V gene (reference sequence). As regards this clone: Its target is not known. Without the conserved terminal phenylalanine or tryptophan, this CDR3 likely stems from a read error.

Researchers ran the PCR with 60 Vbeta and 13 Jbeta primers. Original analysis: Later work found 74 million or so unique TCR beta chains, with about 10 million shared. Produced via immunoSEQ multiplex PCR; TCRdb's table is partial and in-frame only. The DNA was the basis for D and trimming; V, J and clone size are from that table. The sample has about 160,000 clones; about 80% are singletons. This chain links TRBV7-9 with TRBJ1-5; no definite D call. Sequences were obtained from PBMCs. The receptor was isolated from a woman in her 50s in good health and CMV-seropositive. The CDR3 loop reads CASTSSVRVQPQHS. The CDR3 nucleotides read TGTGCCAGCACCTCCTCAGTGAGGGTTCAGCCCCAGCATTCT.